Below are 27 T cell receptor beta chains sequenced from a single sample in a study of CD8 T cells in Susac syndrome (dated by TCRdb to between 2019 and 2020). The library was prepared using the immunoSEQ multiplex PCR assay. RNA was extracted using the RNeasy kit, and about 0.5 to 1 ug of the RNA was reverse transcribed with random hexamers. The public reads were reanalyzed by TCRdb: fastp trimming at Q25, MiXCR alignment, in-frame beta chains only. Every distinct CDR3 protein forms one entry, paired with its most common genes and DNA. The sample profile shows around 200,000 distinct CDR3 sequences; around 93% of them were found once. In total, the top ten clones hold around 0.08% of the sample. The sample was CD4+ T cells from PBMCs. The receptor source for this set is a human donor with multiple sclerosis.

This sequence joins TRBV2 and TRBJ1-1; 8 bases agree with TRBD1. CDR3 length: 14 amino acids. V was pared by 4 bases and J by 5 bases, with 6 bases of the junction left unmatched. Germline CDR1 reads SNHLY; CDR2 reads FYNNEI. CDR3 bases: TGTGCCAGCAGTGCGACAGGGGCGAGGACTGAAGCTTTCTTT. Translated, it gives CASSATGARTEAFF.

The V call is TRBV7-2, the J call TRBJ1-5; perhaps TRBD1 as D (5 bases). From germline, CDR1 is SGHTA and CDR2 FQGNSA. With 3 bases removed from V and 5 bases from J, the gap between germline ends came to 14 bases. This CDR3 contains 15 residues. The CDR3 protein is CASSFSGREDQPQHF. The CDR3 DNA reads TGTGCCAGCAGCTTCTCTGGCAGGGAGGATCAGCCCCAGCATTTT.

The chain couples TRBV14 to TRBJ1-2; D gene unclear. Deletions cut 3 bases from V and 7 bases from J, with 12 bases between. This CDR3 comprises 13 residues. Germline V gene lookup returns CDR1 SGHDN and CDR2 FVKESK. The CDR3 DNA reads TGTGCCAGCAGCCAGGGTTCTCCTCGTGGCTACACCTTC. The encoded protein is CASSQGSPRGYTF.

The V and J genes are TRBV3-1 and TRBJ1-2; D may be TRBD1 (5 bases). Germline V gene lookup returns CDR1 LGHDT and CDR2 YNNKEL (reference sequence). This CDR3 region has 16 residues. Trimming pared 1 base from V and 6 bases from J, leaving 18 bases between. The CDR3 nucleotides read TGTGCCAGCAGCCAAGTCCTCACACCGAGGGACCATGGCTACACCTTC. Translated: CASSQVLTPRDHGYTF.

The V call is TRBV18, the J call TRBJ2-1; possibly TRBD1 for D (5 bases). The length of the CDR3 is 14 residues. The germline V gene has CDR1 KGHSH and CDR2 LQKENI. V lost 2 bases to trimming and J lost 8 bases, with 13 bases between them. The CDR3 DNA sequence: TGTGCCAGCTCACCAATCCCGGCAGGGCATGAGCAGTTCTTC. It translates to CASSPIPAGHEQFF. Supplemented by reference TRBV18 and TRBJ2-1, the full variable domain reads NAGVMQNPRHLVRRRGQEARLRCSPMKGHSHVYWYRQLPEEGLKFMVYLQKENIIDESGMPKERFSAEFPKEGPSILRIQQVVRGDSAAYFCASSPIPAGHEQFFGPGTRLTVL.

The J gene is TRBJ2-7, the V gene TRBV12-3 or TRBV12-4, with D unclear. The germline V and J ends were trimmed by 2 bases and 5 bases, with 10 bases remaining between them. This CDR3 is 13 amino acids long. The CDR3 region is CASSLWPRDEQYV. CDR3 nucleotide sequence: TGTGCCAGCAGTTTATGGCCCCGTGACGAGCAGTACGTC.

The rearrangement uses TRBV30 and TRBJ1-6; D unresolved. The CDR3 spans 13 residues. Per germline, CDR1 GTSNPN and CDR2 SVGIG (reference sequence). Trimming stripped 3 bases from V and 10 bases from J, with 13 bases between. The CDR3 DNA follows: TGTGCCTGGAGCCCAGTCCCAGACTCACCCCTCCACTTT. It is translated as CAWSPVPDSPLHF.

J is TRBJ1-6 and V is TRBV5-1, with a weak D call TRBD1 (5 bases). CDR1 is SGHRS and CDR2 is YFSETQ in the germline V gene. Trimming removed 0 bases at V and 3 bases at J, with 7 bases between. There are 15 residues in the CDR3. The CDR3 loop reads CASSLEDIYNSPLHF. The CDR3 nucleotides read TGCGCCAGCAGCTTGGAGGACATCTATAATTCACCCCTCCACTTT.

J is TRBJ2-3 and V is TRBV11-2; D unclear. The CDR3 consists of 11 residues. V was trimmed by 4 bases and J by 11 bases, leaving 10 bases between them. CDR1 and CDR2 from the germline V gene are SGHAT and FQNNGV. The CDR3 DNA reads as TGTGCCAGCAGCTCCCCGAAAGGGCAGTATTTT. Protein product: CASSSPKGQYF.

This clonotype was seen once. V gene TRBV7-2 combines with J gene TRBJ1-1; no clear D gene. The CDR3 is 14 amino acids. Germline V CDR1 and CDR2: SGHTA, FQGNSA. V lost 1 base and J lost 5, with 11 bases in between. The CDR3 DNA is TGTGCCAGCAGCTTAGAACCTCTGTGGACTGAAGCTTTCTTT. Protein sequence: CASSLEPLWTEAFF. Drawing the rest from reference TRBV7-2 and TRBJ1-1, the complete variable domain is GAGVSQSPSNKVTEKGKDVELRCDPISGHTALYWYRQSLGQGLEFLIYFQGNSAPDKSGLPSDRFSAERTGGSVSTLTIQRTQQEDSAVYLCASSLEPLWTEAFFGQGTRLTVV.

V and J are TRBV29-1 and TRBJ1-5; D ambiguous. CDR1 and CDR2 from the germline V gene are SQVTM and ANQGSEA. The CDR3 length is 13 residues. V was trimmed by 5 bases and J by 0 bases, leaving 8 bases between them. CDR3 coding DNA: TGCAGCGTTATGGAAAATAGCAATCAGCCCCAGCATTTT. It encodes CSVMENSNQPQHF.

The J gene is TRBJ1-6, the V gene TRBV14; D ambiguous. Trimming cost V 4 bases and J 8 bases, with 15 bases left between them. CDR1 and CDR2 from the germline V gene are SGHDN and FVKESK. The CDR3 length is 15 residues. DNA for the CDR3: TGTGCCAGCAGCCCCAGCGGGGTAACGGATTCACCCCTCCACTTT. This encodes CASSPSGVTDSPLHF. The complete variable domain, with remaining parts taken from reference TRBV14 and TRBJ1-6, reads EAGVTQFPSHSVIEKGQTVTLRCDPISGHDNLYWYRRVMGKEIKFLLHFVKESKQDESGMPNNRFLAERTGGTYSTLKVQPAELEDSGVYFCASSPSGVTDSPLHFGNGTRLTVT.

This chain links TRBV7-2 with TRBJ2-1, with D maybe TRBD2 (6 bases). The CDR3 extends over 15 amino acids. Germline CDR1 reads SGHTA; CDR2 reads FQGNSA. Between the trimmed V and J ends, which lost 1 base and 7 bases, there was a span of 14 bases. The CDR3 bases are TGTGCCAGCAGCTTAGATCTGGCGGGGTCGAATGAGCAGTTCTTC. It is translated as CASSLDLAGSNEQFF.

The chain recombines TRBV14 with TRBJ2-5; D remains unclear. Germline CDR1 reads SGHDN; CDR2 reads FVKESK. This CDR3 region has 13 residues. V was pared by 1 base and J by 9 bases, with 12 bases between. The DNA for the CDR3 is TGTGCCAGCAGCCAAGGTGCCCGGGCCCCCCAGTACTTC. Translating it yields CASSQGARAPQYF.

The chain carries TRBV2 and TRBJ1-1; no reliable D call. With 10 bases removed from V and 0 bases from J, the gap between germline ends came to 12 bases. CDR3 length: 13 residues. The germline gives CDR1 SNHLY, CDR2 FYNNEI. CDR3 bases: TGTGCCACCACGACCCACATGAACACTGAAGCTTTCTTT. It is translated as CATTTHMNTEAFF.

This chain uses TRBV19 with TRBJ1-5; no clear D. This CDR3 has 13 amino acids. Deletions cut 3 bases from V and 7 bases from J, with 10 bases between. Germline V CDR1 and CDR2: LNHDA, SQIVND (reference sequence). CDR3 DNA: TGTGCCAGTAGTATTAGGGTCGGCCAGCCCCAGCATTTT. Its protein is CASSIRVGQPQHF.

V gene TRBV30 combines with J gene TRBJ1-6; the match to TRBD1 covers 7 bases. The CDR3 totals 14 residues. Germline CDR1 reads GTSNPN; CDR2 reads SVGIG (reference sequence). V lost 4 bases and J lost 10; bases outside the gene matches: 10. CDR3 protein: CAWTVRDRESPLHF. The CDR3 DNA is TGTGCCTGGACCGTACGAGACAGGGAATCACCCCTCCACTTT.

This chain connects TRBV5-6 to TRBJ1-1; D possibly corresponds to TRBD1 (5 bases). CDR1 SGHDT and CDR2 YYEEEE come from the germline V gene. V gave up 3 bases and J gave up 0 bases, with 12 bases separating them. CDR3 size: 15 residues. CDR3 in amino acids: CASSSRGHMNTEAFF. CDR3 bases: TGTGCCAGCAGCTCACGAGGACACATGAACACTGAAGCTTTCTTT.

In DNA form, the CDR3 reads TGCAGTGCCCCGACAGGGTACGCAGATACGCAGTATTTT. Its protein is CSAPTGYADTQYF. The chain couples TRBV20-1 to TRBJ2-3; 7 bases fit TRBD1. Germline-derived CDR1 and CDR2 are DFQATT and SNEGSKA (reference sequence). CDR3 size: 13 residues. The trim removed 6 bases at V and 4 bases at J, leaving 7 bases unmatched.

The genes are TRBV30 and TRBJ1-2; a possible D gene is TRBD1 (6 bases). Trimming shortened V by 4 bases and J by 7 bases, and 19 bases separated the two germline ends. This CDR3 is 14 amino acids long. Germline V lookup: CDR1 GTSNPN, CDR2 SVGIG (reference sequence). Here the CDR3 reads CAWIPFRGGGGYTF. DNA for the CDR3: TGTGCCTGGATCCCTTTCAGGGGCGGGGGTGGCTACACCTTC.

The genes are TRBV5-6 and TRBJ1-1, with TRBD1 as a possible D gene (6 bases). Germline assignment: CDR1 SGHDT and CDR2 YYEEEE. V was pared by 4 bases and J by 8 bases, with 15 bases between. The CDR3 consists of 13 residues. The CDR3 DNA follows: TGTGCCAGCAGCAGAGACAGGTCCCGAGAAGCTTTCTTT. Translated: CASSRDRSREAFF.

The gene calls are TRBV25-1 and TRBJ2-3; D remains ambiguous. The ends were cut back, 5 bases at V and 0 bases at J, with 9 bases in the middle. The CDR3 covers 14 residues. Germline V gene lookup returns CDR1 MGHDK and CDR2 SYGVNS. The CDR3: CASSPQVSTDTQYF. The CDR3 bases are TGTGCCAGCAGTCCCCAAGTCAGCACAGATACGCAGTATTTT.

The CDR3 bases are TGTGCCAGCAGCTTGGCTGGGGATGAAAAACTGTTTTTT. Protein sequence: CASSLAGDEKLFF. The chain has TRBV5-4 and TRBJ1-4; no firm D call. From germline, CDR1 is SGHNT and CDR2 YYREEE (reference sequence). The CDR3 consists of 13 residues. The V end was cut by 0 bases, the J end by 6 bases, with 6 bases between.

The CDR3 protein is CASSLAASSYEQYV. Written as DNA, the CDR3 is TGTGCCAGCTCACTGGCAGCTTCTTCCTACGAGCAGTACGTC. The chain carries TRBV18 and TRBJ2-7, with unresolved D. The CDR3 is 14 amino acids. The germline V gene has CDR1 KGHSH and CDR2 LQKENI. V lost 4 bases, J lost 1 base, and 11 bases lay in between.

In this sample, this clonotype turned up a few times. The V gene is TRBV30, the J gene TRBJ1-1; TRBD1 agrees at 7 bases. Germline CDR1 reads GTSNPN; CDR2 reads SVGIG (reference sequence). The CDR3 has 15 residues. Losses at the gene ends were 1 base for V and 4 bases for J; bases not matched to a gene: 9. DNA for the CDR3: TGTGCCTGGAGTGATAAAGGACAGGTCGGCACTGAAGCTTTCTTT. Translating it yields CAWSDKGQVGTEAFF.

This chain uses TRBV3-1 with TRBJ2-2; D remains ambiguous. CDR1 is LGHDT, CDR2 YNNKEL, per germline (reference sequence). The V and J ends lost 3 bases and 0 bases respectively, with 5 bases between them. This CDR3 has 14 residues. The CDR3: CASSHDANTGELFF. The CDR3 DNA reads as TGTGCCAGCAGCCACGATGCGAACACCGGGGAGCTGTTTTTT.

V and J are TRBV24-1 and TRBJ2-7; D is perhaps TRBD1 (5 bases). The length of the CDR3 is 18 residues. Germline V gives CDR1 KGHDR, CDR2 SFDVKD. V gave up 3 bases and J gave up 2 bases, with 22 bases separating them. CDR3 sequence (DNA): TGTGCCACCAGTGATCCGATAACCAGGGAACCGACTCCCTACGAGCAGTACTTC. This translates into CATSDPITREPTPYEQYF.